One and the same sample provided the 8 T cell receptor beta chains below, sequenced in a study of blood T cell repertoires in COVID-19. Using immunoSEQ multiplex PCR, the repertoire was profiled, and TCRdb retains in-frame clones only, with some absent. The table has 160,000 or so clones, 70% to 90% seen once. Material for sequencing was peripheral blood. The receptors stem from a human donor in a cohort sampled during active COVID-19.

This chain links TRBV10-3 with TRBJ2-2; unclear D gene. The CDR3 is made up of 12 amino acids. The V gene lost 4 bases and the J gene lost 2 bases, with 2 bases spanning the gap. Per germline, CDR1 ENHRY and CDR2 SYGVKD. CDR3 DNA sequence: TGTGCCATCAGTGCTAACACCGGGGAGCTGTTTTTT. Encoded protein: CAISANTGELFF.

This clone appeared once. The V call is TRBV7-2, the J call TRBJ2-7, with 9 nucleotides matching TRBD1. The CDR3 runs to 14 residues. Trimming cost V 4 bases and J 9 bases; bases outside gene matches: 10. The V gene's germline CDR1 is SGHTA and CDR2 FQGNSA. The CDR3, as DNA: TGTGCCAGCAGCTCTAGCCGGGGACAGGGCCTGCAGTACTTC. It specifies CASSSSRGQGLQYF.

This chain joins TRBV19 and TRBJ1-5, with 7 bases aligning to TRBD1. V shed 6 bases, J shed 4 bases, and the junction held 9 bases outside the gene matches. This CDR3 region has 15 residues. The germline V gene encodes CDR1 LNHDA and CDR2 SQIVND (reference sequence). CDR3 nucleotides: TGTGCCAGTAGCAGGACAGGCGGTGGGAATCAGCCCCAGCATTTT. Translated: CASSRTGGGNQPQHF.

The rearrangement links TRBV7-9 to TRBJ1-4; TRBD1 might be the D (5 bases). This CDR3 has 12 amino acids. V lost 4 bases and J 7 bases, leaving 7 bases between the germline ends. The V gene's germline CDR1 is SEHNR and CDR2 FQNEAQ (reference sequence). This chain's CDR3 is CASSSGLEKLFF. DNA for the CDR3: TGTGCCAGCAGCTCGGGACTTGAAAAACTGTTTTTT.

V and J are TRBV12-3 or TRBV12-4 and TRBJ1-1; unclear D gene. Trimming left V 3 bases short and J 5 bases short, with 7 bases between. This CDR3 spans 12 amino acids. The CDR3 is CASSFPRTEAFF. The CDR3 region has the DNA TGTGCCAGCAGTTTCCCGAGAACTGAAGCTTTCTTT.

This clone was counted a single time. The genes are TRBV6-6 and TRBJ2-5; TRBD1 matches 7 bases. This CDR3 comprises 14 residues. Germline V gene data show CDR1 as MNHNY and CDR2 as SVGAGI (reference sequence). Trimming cost V 4 bases and J 5 bases; bases outside gene matches: 7. The CDR3 loop reads CASSSTTGIETQYF. In DNA, the CDR3 is TGTGCCAGCAGTTCTACGACAGGGATTGAGACCCAGTACTTC.

The genes are TRBV30 and TRBJ2-3; 11 bases agree with TRBD2. The junction had 4 bases not matched to a gene; V was cut back by 1 base and J by 1 base. Germline CDR1 is GTSNPN and CDR2 is SVGIG (reference sequence). The length of the CDR3 is 16 residues. The CDR3 protein is CAWSDGTSGRTDTQYF. CDR3 DNA sequence: TGTGCCTGGAGTGACGGGACTAGCGGACGCACAGATACGCAGTATTTT.

The chain links TRBV27 to TRBJ2-7; the D gene is possibly TRBD2 (6 bases). This CDR3 is 15 amino acids long. Trimming took 7 bases from V and 9 from J, leaving 25 bases between them. The germline gives CDR1 MNHEY, CDR2 SMNVEV (reference sequence). This chain's CDR3 is CASILRVRCRGGQYF. As DNA, the CDR3 is TGTGCCAGCATCCTCAGGGTTAGGTGCCGGGGAGGGCAGTACTTC.